Shown below are 31 T cell receptor beta chains from a single sample sequenced in a study of Ad26.COV2.S vaccination and SARS-CoV-2 variants. Only in-frame clones appear in the TCRdb table, and some are missing; sequencing was by immunoSEQ multiplex PCR. The top ten hold approximately 1.5% of the sample, which has some 640,000 clones, approximately 88% seen once. Documented treatment: approximately 18 received Ad26.COV2.S at low or high dose, single or two shots; about 5 received placebo; per-sample allocation not given. Sample collection was performed on day 63 after the first vaccine or placebo injection. The sequencing used peripheral blood, collected in a trial of Ad26.COV2.S vaccine versus placebo. These receptors were taken from a person aged 18-65 years who received the Ad26.COV2.S COVID-19 vaccine or a placebo.

The V gene is TRBV3-1 (or the pseudogene TRBV3-2), the J gene TRBJ2-3; either TRBD1 or TRBD2 may fit D (7 bases each). The germline V gene has CDR1 LGHDT and CDR2 YNNKEL (reference sequence). V lost 2 bases and J lost 6, with 18 bases in between. This CDR3 comprises 16 residues. In DNA, the CDR3 is TGTGCCAGCAGCCAAAGGGGGCCGGGGGGCGCGGATACGCAGTATTTT. This sequence encodes CASSQRGPGGADTQYF.

About this clone: Because the CDR3's place on the DNA is in doubt, the DNA is left out and the CDR3 is given as listed by TCRdb. J is TRBJ2-1 and V is TRBV21-1; whether TRBD2, the table's D call, matches the DNA was not checked. TRBV21-1 is a recognized pseudogene. The CDR3 is made up of 16 amino acids, end residues included. CDR3 in amino acids: CASSKVGSGSYNEQFF.

This clone has just one count. J is TRBJ2-1 and V is TRBV3-1 (or the pseudogene TRBV3-2); D gene uncertain. Per germline, CDR1 LGHDT and CDR2 YNNKEL (reference sequence). V shed 0 bases and J shed 10 bases, with 4 bases lying between them. CDR3 size: 11 residues. The CDR3 coding sequence is TGTGCCAGCAGCCAAGAACGAGAGCAGTTCTTC. Encoded protein: CASSQEREQFF.

The CDR3 protein is CASSGRGRANEKLFF. Written as DNA, the CDR3 is TGTGCCAGCAGTGGCAGGGGGAGGGCTAATGAAAAACTGTTTTTT. This chain connects TRBV25-1 to TRBJ1-4; 7 bases agree with TRBD1. Losses at the gene ends were 4 bases for V and 3 bases for J; bases not matched to a gene: 5. The CDR3 is made up of 15 amino acids. Germline values: CDR1 MGHDK, CDR2 SYGVNS.

The CDR3 DNA sequence: TGTGCCAGCAGCCGACAGCCAGGGGCGCTCGAGCAGTACTTC. Encoded protein: CASSRQPGALEQYF. The J gene is TRBJ2-7, the V gene TRBV28, with a weak D call TRBD1 (6 bases). There are 14 residues in the CDR3. V dropped 6 bases and J dropped 6 bases, with 18 bases sitting between them. Germline V gene sequence: CDR1 MDHEN, CDR2 SYDVKM.

This clone was seen once. This chain uses TRBV25-1 with TRBJ2-1; TRBD1 matches 7 bases. Germline assignment: CDR1 MGHDK and CDR2 SYGVNS. The CDR3 length is 14 residues. V lost 5 bases and J lost 4; bases outside the gene matches: 5. DNA of the CDR3: TGTGCCAGCAGTTCCCCGGGACAGTACAATGAGCAGTTCTTC. Protein sequence: CASSSPGQYNEQFF.

V gene TRBV2 combines with J gene TRBJ1-2; D may be TRBD1 (5 bases). With 8 bases removed from V and 6 bases from J, the gap between germline ends came to 16 bases. The germline V gene encodes CDR1 SNHLY and CDR2 FYNNEI. The CDR3 covers 13 residues. CDR3 DNA: TGTGCCAGCCCTATTCCGGGACCGAATGGCTACACCTTC. Protein sequence: CASPIPGPNGYTF.

The chain recombines TRBV5-6 with TRBJ1-1, with 8 bases aligning to TRBD1. The V segment lost 4 bases and the J segment 8 bases; nucleotides outside the gene matches: 13. The CDR3 loop spans 15 amino acids. Germline CDR1 reads SGHDT; CDR2 reads YYEEEE. The DNA for the CDR3 is TGTGCCAGCAGCCCTAGGACAGGGCGGGTAGGGGAAGCTTTCTTT. This gives the protein CASSPRTGRVGEAFF.

The chain joins TRBV3-1 (or the pseudogene TRBV3-2) to TRBJ1-1; 9 nucleotides align to TRBD1. Germline trimming cut 3 bases from V and 2 bases from J; bases unmatched to any gene: 4. This CDR3 spans 15 amino acids. Germline CDR1 reads LGHDT; CDR2 reads YNNKEL (reference sequence). The CDR3 DNA reads as TGTGCCAGCAGCCAGAGGGACAGGGCTAACACTGAAGCTTTCTTT. Its protein product is CASSQRDRANTEAFF.

This clone has more than one count but fewer than ten. V is TRBV3-1 (or the pseudogene TRBV3-2) and J is TRBJ1-5; no firm D call. Trimming took off 0 bases at V and 0 bases at J, with 9 bases between the two ends. Germline V gene lookup returns CDR1 LGHDT and CDR2 YNNKEL (reference sequence). CDR3 length equals 16 residues. The CDR3 coding sequence is TGTGCCAGCAGCCAAGATAAGGTACGTAGCAATCAGCCCCAGCATTTT. Protein: CASSQDKVRSNQPQHF.

The gene calls are TRBV7-2 and TRBJ2-3; D is uncertain. Germline CDR1 and CDR2: SGHTA and FQGNSA. The V end lost 5 bases, the J end lost 3 bases, and 3 bases lay between the germline ends. This CDR3 contains 11 residues. CDR3 region: CASSTTDTQYF. CDR3 sequence (DNA): TGTGCCAGCAGCACTACAGATACGCAGTATTTT.

V and J are TRBV9 and TRBJ2-3; D not certain. The germline CDR1 and CDR2 sequences are SGDLS and YYNGEE. The V and J ends lost 0 bases and 6 bases respectively, with 11 bases between them. This CDR3 is 14 amino acids long. The CDR3, as DNA: TGTGCCAGCAGCGTAGGTCCCCACGGGGATACGCAGTATTTT. This sequence encodes CASSVGPHGDTQYF.

This clone was seen once. V is TRBV7-6 and J is TRBJ2-7, with D maybe TRBD2 (5 bases). Between the trimmed V and J ends, which lost 2 bases and 7 bases, there was a span of 6 bases. This CDR3 has 11 residues. Germline V gene data show CDR1 as SGHVS and CDR2 as FNYEAQ. In nucleotides, the CDR3 is TGTGCCAGCAGCTTAAGCGGAGAGCAGTACTTC. Its translation: CASSLSGEQYF.

The chain carries TRBV12-5 and TRBJ1-1, with D tentatively TRBD1 (5 bases). This CDR3 is 17 amino acids long. Germline loops: CDR1 LGHNT, CDR2 FRNRAP. V was clipped by 5 bases and J by 0 bases, with 19 bases between them. The CDR3 sequence is CASGVSYTGTVNTEAFF. The CDR3 DNA follows: TGTGCTAGTGGTGTTTCTTATACCGGGACGGTGAACACTGAAGCTTTCTTT.

This clone appeared a single time. The rearrangement links TRBV3-1 (or the pseudogene TRBV3-2) to TRBJ2-6; TRBD1 agrees at 7 bases. The CDR3 is 17 residues long. Germline loops: CDR1 LGHDT, CDR2 YNNKEL (reference sequence). Unmatched junction bases numbered 3, after V lost 1 base and J lost 0 bases. The CDR3 nucleotides read TGTGCCAGCAGCCAAGCCAGGGGGAGCTCTGGGGCCAACGTCCTGACTTTC. It encodes CASSQARGSSGANVLTF.

The rearrangement uses TRBV24-1 and TRBJ2-1; a possible D gene is TRBD2 (6 bases). Germline CDR1 KGHDR, CDR2 SFDVKD. The CDR3 is made up of 16 amino acids. Between the trimmed V and J ends, which lost 3 bases and 6 bases, there was a span of 17 bases. The CDR3 DNA reads TGTGCCACCAGTGATAAGAGTGGGGGGTCGTTCAATGAGCAGTTCTTC. Translated: CATSDKSGGSFNEQFF.

This sequence joins TRBV11-2 and TRBJ1-1; D is unclear. The germline CDR1 and CDR2 sequences are SGHAT and FQNNGV. Trimming removed 1 base at V and 1 base at J, with 10 bases between. The CDR3 contains 15 residues. CDR3 in DNA: TGTGCCAGCAGCTTAGTCGGGTCGGGGAACACTGAAGCTTTCTTT. Protein: CASSLVGSGNTEAFF.

V usage is TRBV5-1 and J usage is TRBJ1-1, with 11 bases matching TRBD1. Germline V gene data show CDR1 as SGHRS and CDR2 as YFSETQ. The ends lost 4 bases at V and 5 bases at J; junction bases unmatched: 7. There are 15 residues in the CDR3. CDR3 region: CASSGRTGGQTEAFF. DNA of the CDR3: TGCGCCAGCAGCGGCCGGACAGGGGGCCAGACTGAAGCTTTCTTT.

This chain joins TRBV3-1 (or the pseudogene TRBV3-2) and TRBJ2-7, with D possibly being TRBD1 (6 bases). The CDR3 consists of 13 residues. V lost 2 bases, J lost 3 bases, and 8 bases lay in between. Per germline, CDR1 LGHDT and CDR2 YNNKEL (reference sequence). This CDR3 is CASSQLTGYEQYF. CDR3 DNA: TGTGCCAGCAGCCAATTGACAGGCTACGAGCAGTACTTC.

The V gene is TRBV19, the J gene TRBJ1-1; D call uncertain. Looked up from germline, CDR1 is LNHDA and CDR2 is SQIVND (reference sequence). The CDR3 contains 14 residues. V dropped 5 bases and J dropped 7 bases, with 17 bases sitting between them. CDR3 DNA: TGTGCCAGTAGTCCCCGGGTTACCACCCTTGAAGCTTTCTTT. Amino acids: CASSPRVTTLEAFF.

The rearrangement links TRBV2 to TRBJ2-3, with TRBD2 as a possible D gene (5 bases). The CDR3 spans 14 residues. Trimming pared 4 bases from V and 6 bases from J, leaving 14 bases between. The germline V gene has CDR1 SNHLY and CDR2 FYNNEI. The DNA of the CDR3 is TGTGCCAGCAGTGGGCTAAACACGGGGGATACGCAGTATTTT. This gives the protein CASSGLNTGDTQYF.

This clone was detected only a few times. The chain links TRBV2 to TRBJ2-3; D is unresolved. There are 13 residues in the CDR3. CDR1 and CDR2 from the germline V gene are SNHLY and FYNNEI. The V and J ends lost 5 bases and 0 bases respectively, with 6 bases between them. The CDR3 sequence is CASSHSSTDTQYF. Here the CDR3 DNA reads TGTGCCAGCAGTCACTCTAGCACAGATACGCAGTATTTT.

The DNA of the CDR3 is TGTGCCTGGAGGGGGCAGCCAAATTCACCCCTCCACTTT. The encoded protein is CAWRGQPNSPLHF. The chain is built from TRBV30 and TRBJ1-6, with D tentatively TRBD1 (5 bases). V was clipped by 3 bases and J by 7 bases, with 10 bases between them. CDR3 length equals 13 residues. Germline CDR1 is GTSNPN and CDR2 is SVGIG (reference sequence).

The rearrangement uses TRBV5-5 and TRBJ1-4; 9 bases are a match to TRBD1. Germline lookup yields CDR1 SGHKS and CDR2 YYEKEE (reference sequence). The trim removed 4 bases at V and 5 bases at J, leaving 9 bases unmatched. This CDR3 is built from 16 residues. The CDR3 DNA follows: TGTGCCAGCAGCAGGGGACAGGGTGGGAGAAATGAAAAACTGTTTTTT. Protein product: CASSRGQGGRNEKLFF.

As for this clone: The same CDR3 arises from other DNA sequences in this sample as well. The chain joins TRBV18 to TRBJ1-5, with TRBD1 matching over 8 bases. CDR3 size: 14 residues. After removal of 4 bases from V and 7 bases from J, the junction contained 6 bases not matched to a gene. Germline CDR1 reads KGHSH; CDR2 reads LQKENI. This CDR3 is CASSLGQGAQPQHF. In DNA, the CDR3 is TGTGCCAGCTCACTGGGGCAGGGGGCGCAGCCCCAGCATTTT.

This chain connects TRBV7-8 to TRBJ2-3, with TRBD2 matching over 11 bases. Germline CDR1 is SGHVS and CDR2 is FQNEAQ. V shed 5 bases, J shed 0 bases, and the junction held 10 bases outside the gene matches. This CDR3 contains 18 residues. The CDR3: CASSQTSGGASSTDTQYF. The CDR3 bases are TGTGCCAGCAGCCAAACTAGCGGGGGAGCCTCTAGCACAGATACGCAGTATTTT.

CDR3 sequence: CASSFTGYNEQFF. The CDR3 DNA sequence: TGTGCCAGCAGCTTTACGGGCTACAATGAGCAGTTCTTC. This chain links TRBV7-9 with TRBJ2-1; D unresolved. V shed 3 bases and J shed 3 bases, with 6 bases lying between them. This CDR3 has 13 residues. Germline V gene lookup returns CDR1 SEHNR and CDR2 FQNEAQ (reference sequence).

The J gene is TRBJ1-5, the V gene TRBV5-1; TRBD1 is a possible D gene (5 bases). V lost 0 bases and J 6 bases, leaving 10 bases between the germline ends. CDR3 length: 14 residues. CDR1 is SGHRS and CDR2 is YFSETQ in the germline V gene. The CDR3 DNA follows: TGCGCCAGCAGCTTGGAGGGGCAAGGTCAGCCCCAGCATTTT. Its protein product is CASSLEGQGQPQHF. Supplemented by reference TRBV5-1 and TRBJ1-5, the full variable domain reads KAGVTQTPRYLIKTRGQQVTLSCSPISGHRSVSWYQQTPGQGLQFLFEYFSETQRNKGNFPGRFSGRQFSNSRSEMNVSTLELGDSALYLCASSLEGQGQPQHFGDGTRLSIL.

The chain uses TRBV7-9 and TRBJ2-2; 8 nucleotides match TRBD2. The J segment lost 0 bases and the V segment lost 6 bases, leaving 6 bases of the junction unmatched. There are 16 residues in the CDR3. Germline loops: CDR1 SEHNR, CDR2 FQNEAQ (reference sequence). DNA of the CDR3: TGTGCCAGCAGGCCCTCGGGGGGGGCGAACACCGGGGAGCTGTTTTTT. It specifies CASRPSGGANTGELFF.

This chain uses TRBV6-5 with TRBJ2-4; TRBD2 matches 12 bases. Germline V gene lookup returns CDR1 MNHEY and CDR2 SVGAGI. This CDR3 has 15 amino acids. V was clipped by 5 bases and J by 1 base; unmatched bases: 0. CDR3 sequence reads: CASSTSGGAKNIQYF. The CDR3, as DNA: TGTGCCAGCAGTACTAGCGGGGGGGCCAAAAACATTCAGTACTTC.

CDR3: CASRKTGAGAYEQYF. The CDR3 coding sequence is TGTGCCAGTAGAAAGACAGGGGCGGGAGCCTACGAGCAGTACTTC. The rearrangement uses TRBV19 and TRBJ2-7; tentatively, D is TRBD1 (8 bases). CDR3 size: 15 residues. V was trimmed by 6 bases and J by 2 bases, leaving 17 bases between them. The germline gives CDR1 LNHDA, CDR2 SQIVND (reference sequence).